The clone carrying this T cell receptor beta chain was seen repeatedly, ten times or more. This sample is part of a study of blood T cell repertoires in COVID-19. Study-wide background: In each case, the material was cDNA or gDNA derived from T cells, B-cell-depleted T cells, or PBMCs.

Data came from immunoSEQ multiplex PCR; TCRdb stores just in-frame clones and leaves some out. The sample consists of 200,000 to 250,000 clones, roughly 80% of them appearing once. V dropped 5 bases and J dropped 2 bases, with 12 bases sitting between them. This CDR3 contains 14 residues. Germline values: CDR1 SGHNT, CDR2 YENEEA. The chain has TRBV11-3 and TRBJ1-1; D is undetermined. The sequence came from a woman of 80 years or more with active or convalescent COVID-19. Sequencing input: peripheral blood. CDR3 residues: CASSPRAGNTEAFF. DNA for the CDR3: TGTGCCAGCAGCCCCCGAGCGGGTAACACTGAAGCTTTCTTT.